The clone carrying this T cell receptor beta chain showed up just a few times. Antigen: not known. Unique molecular identifiers were added to individual cDNA molecules. From the 5' RACE reads, TCRdb called clonotypes with MiXCR, one entry per CDR3 protein. Of over 70,000 distinct CDR3 sequences in the sample, around 15% were seen once. The sample is drawn from a study of early T cells in non-severe SARS-CoV-2 infection. Study in general: The input, bulk RNA from unsorted whole blood, was sequenced, and chains were unpaired.

Study observations and caveats: Matching results from VDJdb favored anti-spike CD8 responses, leaving private and CD4 specificities undetected.

The germline V and J ends were trimmed by 6 bases and 3 bases, with 6 bases remaining between them. The CDR3 runs to 12 residues. The germline gives CDR1 SGHTA, CDR2 FQGNSA. The sample here was whole blood, taken at baseline. The chain uses TRBV7-2 and TRBJ2-1; D ambiguous. The sequence was obtained from an adult who was a healthcare worker with PCR-confirmed SARS-CoV-2 infection or an uninfected control (not recorded which). CDR3 region: CASSYIYNEQFF. DNA for the CDR3: TGTGCCAGCAGTTACATCTACAATGAGCAGTTCTTC.